Listed here is a single TCR beta chain. Its antigen is still unknown. This sample was included in a study of vaccination and CD4 T cells after COVID-19. Study-level information: Every culture used as a control got a CEFX pool, an HIV-1 Nef pool, or no peptide.

The treatment is: approximately nine-day PBMC culture with coronavirus spike peptide pools or control peptides (ViraFEST assay). Findings of the study overall: Median SARS-CoV-2-reactive clonotypes rose from approximately 21 to 38, not significantly.

The study sequenced cultured CD4+ T cell DNA using the Oncomine TCR Beta short-read assay. Genomic DNA was taken out of cultured CD4+ T cells by extraction. MiXCR, applied by TCRdb to the PCR reads, yields one record per CDR3 protein. The sample contains 14,000 or so distinct CDR3 sequences, about 29% of which appear only once. The TCR was taken from a human donor with COVID-19. What was sequenced was cultured CD4+ T cells from blood.

The CDR3 DNA sequence: TGTGCCAGCAGTTACCGTGGGTTCGGTGGCTACACCTTC. It specifies CASSYRGFGGYTF. The chain joins TRBV6-5 to TRBJ1-2, with D uncertain. The CDR3 is 13 residues long. V lost 2 bases to trimming and J lost 7 bases, with 11 bases between them. Germline CDR1 MNHEY, CDR2 SVGAGI.